This T cell receptor (beta chain) came from a study of tumor-infiltrating lymphocytes in primary liver carcinoma. On the study more broadly: Stage T1-T3 N0M0 and a size of roughly 4 to 10 cm characterized the tumors.

The V segment lost 0 bases and the J segment 3 bases; nucleotides outside the gene matches: 2. CDR1 SGHRS and CDR2 YFSETQ come from the germline V gene. This CDR3 has 14 residues. Using a constant-region primer together with ProtoScript II reverse transcriptase, TCR beta cDNA was made from roughly 540 ng of total RNA. TCR beta libraries came from three nested multiplex PCR rounds using slightly modified ARM-PCR. The opening two PCR rounds, around 9 cycles each, paired TRBV1-TRBV30 forward primers with a C-beta reverse primer. One entry per CDR3 protein, called by TCRdb with MiXCR from the multiplex PCR reads. Here the sample spans more than 150,000 distinct CDR3 sequences, about 60% being singletons. Germline DNA was also extracted, and blood RNA was taken from unsorted whole blood. Chronic HBV infection was present in the patients, who were treatment-naive. What was collected before surgery was approximately 4 milliliters of peripheral blood.

The source is a man aged 40-49 years with primary liver carcinoma and hepatitis B virus infection. The chain carries TRBV5-1 and TRBJ2-7; TRBD2 matches at 8 bases. What was sequenced was peripheral blood. The CDR3 protein is CASSLAGGNYEQYF. CDR3 DNA: TGCGCCAGCAGCTTGGCGGGAGGGAACTACGAGCAGTACTTC. The full variable domain, in which reference TRBV5-1 and TRBJ2-7 provide the parts outside the CDR3, is KAGVTQTPRYLIKTRGQQVTLSCSPISGHRSVSWYQQTPGQGLQFLFEYFSETQRNKGNFPGRFSGRQFSNSRSEMNVSTLELGDSALYLCASSLAGGNYEQYFGPGTRLTVT.